A single T cell receptor (beta chain) is shown here with its context. Its antigen is unidentified. With 3 bases removed from V and 4 bases from J, the gap between germline ends came to 7 bases. CDR1 ENHRY and CDR2 SYGVKD come from the germline V gene. The CDR3 spans 13 residues. This sample was included in a study of CD4 T cells in relation to SARS-CoV-2 and coronaviruses. Across the study: Convalescent patients were 8 or 9 males and 4 females; two were Hispanic. The HLA restriction of the shared crossreactive spike epitopes was mapped.

Clones were read by immunoSEQ multiplex PCR, and TCRdb kept only the in-frame ones, dropping some. The sample contains about 56,000 clones, about 91% of which appear only once. Study results and limitations: In approximately 70% of donors, memory CD4+ clonotypes crossrecognized SARS-CoV-2 and at least one common cold coronavirus spike.

The rearrangement uses TRBV10-3 and TRBJ1-3; D remains unclear. The source of this sequence is an adult with COVID-19. Sequencing input: naive CD4+ T cells from PBMCs. Subset denoted: naive CD4+ T cells isolated by negative enrichment. DNA for the CDR3: TGTGCCATCAGTGAAACACTCGGAAACACCATATATTTT. Encoded protein: CAISETLGNTIYF.